The 17 T cell receptor beta chains given below trace back to one sample, sequenced in a study of control samples from healthy donors and cancer patients. Clones were sequenced by immunoSEQ multiplex PCR, and TCRdb holds only the in-frame ones, with some missing. The sample holds 350,000 to 450,000 clones, about nine tenths seen once. Material for sequencing was PBMCs. The receptors here all came from a man aged 35 to 55 with head and neck cancer.

The chain uses TRBV5-1 and TRBJ1-6; 7 nucleotides agree with TRBD1. V shed 0 bases and J 9 bases; nucleotides not matched to a gene: 9. The germline V gene has CDR1 SGHRS and CDR2 YFSETQ. This CDR3 has 16 residues. CDR3 residues: CASSLEGAGGASPLHF. CDR3 bases: TGCGCCAGCAGCTTGGAGGGGGCAGGGGGAGCTTCACCCCTCCACTTT.

The chain recombines TRBV7-2 with TRBJ1-1; D ambiguous. This CDR3 contains 14 residues. V was clipped by 6 bases and J by 0 bases, with 11 bases between them. From germline, CDR1 is SGHTA and CDR2 FQGNSA. In DNA form, the CDR3 reads TGTGCCAGCAGTAAAGGACGGATGAACACTGAAGCTTTCTTT. The encoded protein is CASSKGRMNTEAFF.

This chain uses TRBV29-1 with TRBJ2-1; TRBD1 matches at 7 bases. The CDR3 length is 13 residues. With V trimmed by 6 bases and J by 6 bases, 8 bases remained unmatched. Germline-derived CDR1 and CDR2 are SQVTM and ANQGSEA. CDR3 protein: CSVAMTGSNEQFF. In nucleotides, the CDR3 is TGCAGCGTGGCGATGACAGGGAGCAATGAGCAGTTCTTC.

This clone was recorded only once. CDR3 sequence (DNA): TGTGCCAGCAGCTTACGGACAGGCAACAATGAGCAGTTCTTC. Encoded protein: CASSLRTGNNEQFF. This sequence joins TRBV11-2 and TRBJ2-1; 7 bases line up with TRBD1. The CDR3 totals 14 residues. The germline CDR1 and CDR2 sequences are SGHAT and FQNNGV. The V and J ends lost 2 bases and 5 bases, in that order; junction bases with no gene match: 3.

This chain joins TRBV7-2 and TRBJ2-5; D is unclear. Trimming left V 5 bases short and J 0 bases short, with 10 bases between. From germline, CDR1 is SGHTA and CDR2 FQGNSA. The CDR3 loop spans 14 amino acids. This CDR3 is CASSPLRNQETQYF. In nucleotides, the CDR3 is TGTGCCAGCAGCCCCCTGCGGAACCAAGAGACCCAGTACTTC.

The gene calls are TRBV9 and TRBJ2-3; 7 nucleotides agree with TRBD2. Trimming cost V 2 bases and J 4 bases; bases outside gene matches: 7. Germline CDR1 and CDR2: SGDLS and YYNGEE. The CDR3 has 15 amino acids. The CDR3 spells CASSVGGSNADTQYF. The DNA for the CDR3 is TGTGCCAGCAGCGTCGGCGGGAGTAACGCAGATACGCAGTATTTT. The variable domain in full, with the rest retrieved from reference TRBV9 and TRBJ2-3, is DSGVTQTPKHLITATGQRVTLRCSPRSGDLSVYWYQQSLDQGLQFLIQYYNGEERAKGNILERFSAQQFPDLHSELNLSSLELGDSALYFCASSVGGSNADTQYFGPGTRLTVL.

The gene calls are TRBV7-2 and TRBJ2-5; a possible D gene is TRBD2 (6 bases). Germline CDR1 is SGHTA and CDR2 is FQGNSA. This CDR3 is built from 18 residues. The V and J ends lost 1 base and 5 bases respectively, with 23 bases between them. CDR3 protein: CASSLDAYGSMVGETQYF. As DNA, the CDR3 is TGTGCCAGCAGCTTAGATGCATACGGGAGTATGGTTGGGGAGACCCAGTACTTC.

The V and J genes are TRBV9 and TRBJ2-2; maybe TRBD1 (7 bases). V was pared by 4 bases and J by 1 base, with 14 bases between. The CDR3 is made up of 16 amino acids. Germline V CDR1 and CDR2: SGDLS, YYNGEE. CDR3 amino acids: CASSISGGMNTGELFF. In DNA, the CDR3 is TGTGCCAGCAGCATCTCAGGGGGGATGAACACCGGGGAGCTGTTTTTT.

The chain joins TRBV5-4 to TRBJ1-6, with 7 bases aligning to TRBD1. This CDR3 is 16 amino acids long. The V and J ends lost 5 bases and 6 bases, in that order; junction bases with no gene match: 11. Germline V gene data show CDR1 as SGHNT and CDR2 as YYREEE (reference sequence). The CDR3 sequence: CASRQGGNGANSPLHF. DNA for the CDR3: TGTGCCAGCAGGCAGGGGGGGAACGGGGCTAATTCACCCCTCCACTTT.

V gene TRBV19 combines with J gene TRBJ2-5; D is undetermined. This CDR3 comprises 15 residues. The V end was cut by 6 bases, the J end by 1 base, with 15 bases between. Germline loops: CDR1 LNHDA, CDR2 SQIVND (reference sequence). CDR3: CASSPGVTVQETQYF. Written as DNA, the CDR3 is TGTGCCAGTAGCCCCGGAGTAACAGTCCAAGAGACCCAGTACTTC.

The gene calls are TRBV7-2 and TRBJ2-1, with 12 bases fitting TRBD2. Germline values: CDR1 SGHTA, CDR2 FQGNSA. V lost 5 bases, J lost 8 bases, and 10 bases stayed unmatched. The CDR3 is 16 amino acids. The CDR3 coding sequence is TGTGCCAGCAGCGTCCCGGGACTAGCGGGCTTTCATGAGCAGTTCTTC. It yields the protein CASSVPGLAGFHEQFF. Drawing the rest from reference TRBV7-2 and TRBJ2-1, the complete variable domain is GAGVSQSPSNKVTEKGKDVELRCDPISGHTALYWYRQSLGQGLEFLIYFQGNSAPDKSGLPSDRFSAERTGGSVSTLTIQRTQQEDSAVYLCASSVPGLAGFHEQFFGPGTRLTVL.

Only one count was recorded for this clone. The CDR3 sequence: CASSFRDGQPQHF. The CDR3 nucleotides read TGTGCCAGCAGCTTTCGGGACGGTCAGCCCCAGCATTTT. The V gene is TRBV28, the J gene TRBJ1-5, with TRBD1 as a possible D gene (5 bases). The CDR3 totals 13 residues. CDR1 and CDR2 from the germline V gene are MDHEN and SYDVKM. V lost 6 bases and J 6 bases, leaving 12 bases between the germline ends.

This clone appeared once. The chain joins TRBV5-6 to TRBJ1-1; D is undetermined. Germline CDR1 and CDR2: SGHDT and YYEEEE. The V end was cut by 1 base, the J end by 1 base, with 5 bases between. CDR3 size: 13 residues. For the CDR3, the DNA is TGTGCCAGCAGCTTGTTGAAGAACACTGAAGCTTTCTTT. It encodes CASSLLKNTEAFF.

J is TRBJ2-6 and V is TRBV5-6; maybe TRBD2 (5 bases). The V end lost 4 bases, the J end lost 0 bases, and 8 bases lay between the germline ends. CDR1 and CDR2 (germline): SGHDT, YYEEEE. The CDR3 is made up of 15 amino acids. The CDR3 spells CASSRGSSGANVLTF. The DNA of the CDR3 is TGTGCCAGCAGCCGCGGGTCCTCTGGGGCCAACGTCCTGACTTTC.

The rearrangement joins TRBV19 to TRBJ2-7; TRBD1 aligns across 8 bases. The germline CDR1 and CDR2 sequences are LNHDA and SQIVND (reference sequence). V was clipped by 5 bases and J by 3 bases; unmatched bases: 3. The CDR3 consists of 13 residues. Written as DNA, the CDR3 is TGTGCCAGTAGTCCGGGACAGGACTACGAGCAGTACTTC. Its translation: CASSPGQDYEQYF.

This clone appeared a few times. The chain is built from TRBV4-3 and TRBJ1-2; D not certain. Trimming stripped 0 bases from V and 4 bases from J, with 6 bases between. The length of the CDR3 is 13 residues. Germline V CDR1 and CDR2: LGHNA, YSLEER. The chain's CDR3 is CASSQEGSYGYTF. As DNA, the CDR3 is TGCGCCAGCAGCCAAGAGGGAAGCTATGGCTACACCTTC.

V is TRBV5-6 and J is TRBJ2-7; D gene ambiguous. This CDR3 comprises 14 residues. The germline V gene has CDR1 SGHDT and CDR2 YYEEEE. The germline V and J ends were trimmed by 4 bases and 3 bases, with 14 bases remaining between them. The chain's CDR3 is CASSPGAFDYEQYF. CDR3 nucleotide sequence: TGTGCCAGCAGCCCCGGCGCGTTCGACTACGAGCAGTACTTC. The full variable domain, with the rest looked up from reference TRBV5-6 and TRBJ2-7, is DAGVTQSPTHLIKTRGQQVTLRCSPKSGHDTVSWYQQALGQGPQFIFQYYEEEERQRGNFPDRFSGHQFPNYSSELNVNALLLGDSALYLCASSPGAFDYEQYFGPGTRLTVT.